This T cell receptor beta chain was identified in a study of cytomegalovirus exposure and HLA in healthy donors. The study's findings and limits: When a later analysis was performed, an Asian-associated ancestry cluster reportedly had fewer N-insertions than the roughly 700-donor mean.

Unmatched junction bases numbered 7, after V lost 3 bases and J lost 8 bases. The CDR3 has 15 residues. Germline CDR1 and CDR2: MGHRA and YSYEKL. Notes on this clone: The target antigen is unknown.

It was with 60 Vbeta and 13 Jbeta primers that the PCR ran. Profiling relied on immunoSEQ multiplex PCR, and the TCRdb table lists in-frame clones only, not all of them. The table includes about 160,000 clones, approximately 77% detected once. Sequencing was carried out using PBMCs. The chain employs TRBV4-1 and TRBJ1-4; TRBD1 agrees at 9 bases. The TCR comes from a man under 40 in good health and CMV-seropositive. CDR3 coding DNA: TGCGCCAGCAGCCAGCCACAGGGGGCGAGGGAAAAACTGTTTTTT. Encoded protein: CASSQPQGAREKLFF.